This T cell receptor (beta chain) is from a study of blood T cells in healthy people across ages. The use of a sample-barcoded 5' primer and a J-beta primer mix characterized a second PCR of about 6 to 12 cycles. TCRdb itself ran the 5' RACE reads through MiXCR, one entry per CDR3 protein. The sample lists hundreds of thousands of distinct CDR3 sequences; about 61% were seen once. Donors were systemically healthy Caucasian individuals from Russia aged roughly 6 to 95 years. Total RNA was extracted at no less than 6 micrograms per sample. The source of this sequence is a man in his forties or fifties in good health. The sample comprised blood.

The CDR3 region has the DNA TGTGCCAGCAGCCAAGCCGGGACTAGCGGGAGGGCCAACAATGAGCAGTACTTC. It is translated as CASSQAGTSGRANNEQYF. The gene calls are TRBV4-2 and TRBJ2-1; TRBD2 matches 16 bases. The DNA end lines up better with TRBJ2-7; the J call may be wrong. The CDR3 consists of 18 residues. Germline values: CDR1 LGHNA, CDR2 YNFKEQ.